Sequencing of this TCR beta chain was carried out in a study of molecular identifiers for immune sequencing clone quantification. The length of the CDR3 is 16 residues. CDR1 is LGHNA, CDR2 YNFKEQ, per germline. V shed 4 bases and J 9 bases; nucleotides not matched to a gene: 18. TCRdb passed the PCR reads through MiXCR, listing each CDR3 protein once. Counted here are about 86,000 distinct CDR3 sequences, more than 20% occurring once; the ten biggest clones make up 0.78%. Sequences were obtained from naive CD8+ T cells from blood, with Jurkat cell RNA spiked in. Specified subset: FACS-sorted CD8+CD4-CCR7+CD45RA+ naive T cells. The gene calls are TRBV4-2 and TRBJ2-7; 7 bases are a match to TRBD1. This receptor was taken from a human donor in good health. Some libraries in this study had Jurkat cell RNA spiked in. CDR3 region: CASSPTWSGTEAAQYF. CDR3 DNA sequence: TGTGCCAGCAGCCCCACCTGGTCCGGGACAGAAGCCGCGCAGTACTTC.